This T cell receptor beta chain derives from a study of regulatory T cells in long-lasting Graves disease. This clonotype was seen repeatedly, ten times or more. CDR3 regions were amplified by Arm-PCR using iRepertoire HTBI primers to build TCR beta libraries. Each CDR3 protein gets one entry after TCRdb re-called the multiplex PCR reads with MiXCR. The sample lists 450,000 to 600,000 distinct CDR3 sequences, about 13% seen once, with about 10% in the top ten. The junction had 5 bases not matched to a gene; V was cut back by 1 base and J by 5 bases. The CDR3 totals 15 residues. Time point in this sample: newly diagnosed GD, antithyroid drugs for less than 3 months. Following extraction of RNA from PBMCs, that RNA was used to make the TCR library. These data were also reused for a study on T cells in Graves' hyperthyroidism and ophthalmopathy.

The sequencing here drew on peripheral blood mononuclear cells (PBMCs), taken at new diagnosis, from a patient treated with antithyroid drugs. The chain links TRBV12-3 or TRBV12-4 to TRBJ2-5, with 9 bases matching TRBD2. The clonotype was recovered from a man in his thirties or forties with Graves disease. The CDR3: CASSLGGTSSETQYF. The CDR3 nucleotides are TGTGCCAGCAGTTTAGGTGGGACTAGCAGTGAGACCCAGTACTTC.